The 21 T cell receptor beta chains listed next were all sequenced from one sample in a study of human T cells and chemical hapten exposure. The sample's time point: pre-sensitization, week 0. Treatment: therapeutic diphenylcyclopropenone sensitization with weekly scalp DPC. In TCRdb, the RACE reads were re-called with MiXCR into one record per CDR3 protein. This table has 180,000 or so distinct CDR3 sequences, around 30% appearing once. The sample consisted of whole blood, taken in connection with sensitization to the hapten diphenylcyclopropenone (DPC). The source of these receptors is a young woman with alopecia areata. Some clones in this sample may be carry-over from other donors' samples.

This clonotype has just a few counts. This rearrangement joins TRBV29-1 to TRBJ2-5, with TRBD1 matching over 9 bases. This CDR3 comprises 11 residues. Germline V gives CDR1 SQVTM, CDR2 ANQGSEA. V shed 6 bases and J 7 bases; nucleotides not matched to a gene: 3. The CDR3 is CSVRQGGTQYF. CDR3 sequence (DNA): TGCAGCGTCCGACAGGGGGGGACCCAGTACTTC.

V usage is TRBV11-1 and J usage is TRBJ2-1; D is unclear. Trimming cost V 5 bases and J 5 bases, with 13 bases left between them. Germline V gene data show CDR1 as SGHAT and CDR2 as FQDESV (reference sequence). The CDR3 loop spans 14 amino acids. CDR3 nucleotides: TGTGCCAGCAGCCCGTATCTTCACGACAATGAGCAGTTCTTC. Translated: CASSPYLHDNEQFF.

This clonotype was seen only a few times. The chain joins TRBV20-1 to TRBJ1-5; D might be TRBD1 (5 bases). This CDR3 is built from 13 residues. Deletions cut 3 bases from V and 0 bases from J, with 6 bases between. Germline lookup yields CDR1 DFQATT and CDR2 SNEGSKA (reference sequence). In DNA, the CDR3 is TGCAGTGCTAGGACAGATAGCAATCAGCCCCAGCATTTT. This translates into CSARTDSNQPQHF.

This clonotype was seen a handful of times. The V call is TRBV28, the J call TRBJ2-1, with 10 positions matching TRBD2. V was clipped by 7 bases and J by 2 bases; unmatched bases: 8. Germline CDR1 and CDR2: MDHEN and SYDVKM. CDR3 size: 16 residues. The CDR3: CASTPLLAGTYNEQFF. The CDR3, as DNA: TGTGCCAGCACCCCCCTACTAGCGGGGACCTACAATGAGCAGTTCTTC.

This clonotype has a handful of counts. V is TRBV5-4 and J is TRBJ1-6, with 7 bases lining up with TRBD1. Germline CDR1 is SGHNT and CDR2 is YYREEE (reference sequence). The V and J ends lost 2 bases and 10 bases, in that order; junction bases with no gene match: 3. The CDR3 spans 13 residues. As DNA, the CDR3 is TGTGCCAGCAGCTTAGGGGGCGGGTCACCCCTCCACTTT. Translated, it gives CASSLGGGSPLHF.

The genes are TRBV12-3 or TRBV12-4 and TRBJ2-2; D gene ambiguous. This CDR3 region has 12 residues. CDR3 region: CAERRDTGELFF. DNA for the CDR3: TGTGCTGAACGCCGGGACACCGGGGAGCTGTTTTTT.

The V and J genes are TRBV20-1 and TRBJ2-1; no reliable D call. This CDR3 has 17 residues. Germline V gene data show CDR1 as DFQATT and CDR2 as SNEGSKA (reference sequence). V was clipped by 2 bases and J by 4 bases, with 21 bases between them. The CDR3, as DNA: TGCAGTGCTAGAAGAGCATCCAACAGTCCTACTTACAATGAGCAGTTCTTC. Encoded protein: CSARRASNSPTYNEQFF.

This clonotype has ten or more counts. The CDR3 DNA sequence: TGCAGCGTTGAAGTCGGTCAAGAGACCCAGTACTTC. Its protein is CSVEVGQETQYF. This chain joins TRBV29-1 and TRBJ2-5; D call uncertain. Germline CDR1 reads SQVTM; CDR2 reads ANQGSEA. V dropped 1 base and J dropped 2 bases, with 5 bases sitting between them. CDR3 length: 12 residues.

This chain uses TRBV7-8 with TRBJ1-2; 7 bases agree with TRBD1. Germline trimming cut 5 bases from V and 4 bases from J; bases unmatched to any gene: 10. CDR1 is SGHVS and CDR2 is FQNEAQ in the germline V gene. The CDR3 runs to 15 residues. The CDR3 is CASSPYIRDSYGYTF. The CDR3 DNA reads as TGTGCCAGCAGCCCCTATATCCGGGACAGCTATGGCTACACCTTC.

This chain uses TRBV28 with TRBJ2-7, with 9 bases that match TRBD2. There are 16 residues in the CDR3. Unmatched junction bases numbered 7, after V lost 1 base and J lost 3 bases. Germline V gene lookup returns CDR1 MDHEN and CDR2 SYDVKM. The CDR3 protein is CASSLSTSGRNYEQYF. DNA of the CDR3: TGTGCCAGCAGTTTATCGACTAGCGGAAGGAACTACGAGCAGTACTTC.

The chain couples TRBV28 to TRBJ2-7; 12 bases map to TRBD2. Germline V gene data show CDR1 as MDHEN and CDR2 as SYDVKM. The CDR3 length is 15 residues. V lost 3 bases to trimming and J lost 6 bases; unmatched junction nucleotides: 6. The CDR3 spells CASSLFSSGRGEQYF. In DNA form, the CDR3 reads TGTGCCAGCAGTTTGTTCTCTAGCGGGAGGGGCGAGCAGTACTTC. The entire variable domain, with the rest obtained from reference TRBV28 and TRBJ2-7, is as follows: DVKVTQSSRYLVKRTGEKVFLECVQDMDHENMFWYRQDPGLGLRLIYFSYDVKMKEKGDIPEGYSVSREKKERFSLILESASTNQTSMYLCASSLFSSGRGEQYFGPGTRLTVT.

This clonotype appeared many times. The rearrangement joins TRBV7-8 to TRBJ2-2; 8 bases line up with TRBD2. V lost 5 bases and J lost 6; bases outside the gene matches: 17. CDR1 SGHVS and CDR2 FQNEAQ come from the germline V gene. The CDR3 is 18 residues long. The CDR3 loop reads CASSPRVLAGSTSGELFF. Here the CDR3 DNA reads TGTGCCAGCAGCCCCCGAGTTTTAGCGGGGTCAACGTCCGGGGAGCTGTTTTTT.

The V gene is TRBV10-3, the J gene TRBJ2-2; a possible D gene is TRBD1 (6 bases). V was shortened by 9 bases and J by 7 bases, with 21 bases between the two germline ends. The CDR3 has 15 amino acids. Germline loops: CDR1 ENHRY, CDR2 SYGVKD. Here the CDR3 reads CAMGREQGDVGELFF. Written as DNA, the CDR3 is TGTGCCATGGGCCGCGAACAGGGAGACGTCGGGGAGCTGTTTTTT.

The V gene is TRBV27, the J gene TRBJ2-2, with D hard to call. The germline gives CDR1 MNHEY, CDR2 SMNVEV (reference sequence). The CDR3 totals 14 residues. V lost 4 bases to trimming and J lost 6 bases, with 12 bases between them. The CDR3 DNA follows: TGTGCCAGCAGTTCCTCCCGCCTGGCCGGGGAGCTGTTTTTT. This translates into CASSSSRLAGELFF.

The V gene is TRBV7-2, the J gene TRBJ1-5; D gene unclear. Germline V gene data show CDR1 as SGHTA and CDR2 as FQGNSA. The CDR3 is 14 amino acids. Trimming removed 2 bases from V and 6 bases from J, with 11 bases in between. Here the CDR3 reads CASSLREQFQPQHF. CDR3 nucleotides: TGTGCCAGCAGCTTAAGGGAGCAGTTTCAGCCCCAGCATTTT.

This chain links TRBV20-1 with TRBJ2-1; 7 nucleotides align to TRBD1. Germline CDR1 and CDR2: DFQATT and SNEGSKA (reference sequence). The trim removed 3 bases at V and 7 bases at J, leaving 12 bases unmatched. The CDR3 loop spans 15 amino acids. The DNA for the CDR3 is TGCAGTGCTAGGGTCGCTCGGACAGGTGGAAATGAGCAGTTCTTC. It specifies CSARVARTGGNEQFF.

This rearrangement joins TRBV5-1 to TRBJ1-2, with D possibly being TRBD1 (5 bases). The germline gives CDR1 SGHRS, CDR2 YFSETQ. There are 14 residues in the CDR3. Trimming took 0 bases from V and 6 from J, leaving 12 bases between them. The CDR3 sequence is CASSLAPGGNGYTF. CDR3 nucleotide sequence: TGCGCCAGCAGCTTGGCTCCGGGGGGAAATGGCTACACCTTC.

The V and J genes are TRBV4-2 and TRBJ1-6; the D is unclear. CDR1 and CDR2 from the germline V gene are LGHNA and YNFKEQ. V gave up 0 bases and J gave up 2 bases, with 17 bases separating them. The CDR3 totals 19 residues. The CDR3 bases are TGTGCCAGCAGCCAAGAGGTCCTGACCGAGGGAGCCTATAATTCACCCCTCCACTTT. Amino acids: CASSQEVLTEGAYNSPLHF.

In this sample, this clonotype turned up a few times. This chain connects TRBV7-9 to TRBJ1-1, with D possibly TRBD1 on 5 matching bases. CDR3 length: 12 amino acids. The V gene lost 6 bases and the J gene lost 9 bases, with 14 bases spanning the gap. Germline V gene lookup returns CDR1 SEHNR and CDR2 FQNEAQ (reference sequence). CDR3 DNA: TGTGCCAGCAGGAAAGAGGGACGACAAGCTTTCTTT. Its translation: CASRKEGRQAFF.

This clonotype was counted between two and nine times. The V call is TRBV6-6, the J call TRBJ1-4, with D unresolved. This CDR3 has 14 amino acids. Germline V gives CDR1 MNHNY, CDR2 SVGAGI (reference sequence). Trimming left V 2 bases short and J 5 bases short, with 9 bases between. The CDR3, as DNA: TGTGCCAGCAGTTACGGCCAGGTGAATGAAAAACTGTTTTTT. It translates to CASSYGQVNEKLFF.

This chain links TRBV4-3 with TRBJ2-1; D may be TRBD1 or TRBD2 (6 bases each). The CDR3 extends over 16 amino acids. The germline V gene encodes CDR1 LGHNA and CDR2 YSLEER. The V and J ends lost 3 bases and 2 bases respectively, with 14 bases between them. In DNA form, the CDR3 reads TGCGCCAGCAGCCAGGTGGGGGGCAATACCTACAATGAGCAGTTCTTC. Protein sequence: CASSQVGGNTYNEQFF.